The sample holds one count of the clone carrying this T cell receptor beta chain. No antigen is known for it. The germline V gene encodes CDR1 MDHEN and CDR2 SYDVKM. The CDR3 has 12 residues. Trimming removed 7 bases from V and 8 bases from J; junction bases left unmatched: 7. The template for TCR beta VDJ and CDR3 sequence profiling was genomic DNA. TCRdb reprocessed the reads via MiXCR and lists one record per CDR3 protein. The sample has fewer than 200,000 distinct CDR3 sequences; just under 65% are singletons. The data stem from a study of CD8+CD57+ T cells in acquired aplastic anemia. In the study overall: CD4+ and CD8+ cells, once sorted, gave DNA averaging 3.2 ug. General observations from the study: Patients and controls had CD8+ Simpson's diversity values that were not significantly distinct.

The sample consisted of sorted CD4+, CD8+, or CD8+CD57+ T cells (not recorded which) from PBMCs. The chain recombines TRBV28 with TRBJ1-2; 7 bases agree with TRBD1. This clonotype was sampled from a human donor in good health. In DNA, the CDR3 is TGTGCCAGCACTACAGGGGCGGGAGGCTACACCTTC. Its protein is CASTTGAGGYTF.